This TCR beta chain comes out of a study of cytomegalovirus exposure and HLA in healthy donors. Across the study: HLA-typed donors contributed some 87 million unique TCRs, which were held in an early data release. General study findings and limits: Using a false discovery rate of 0.05, a later analysis showed that roughly 16,000 TCR beta sequences were associated with HLA alleles. Earlier findings revealed that most TCR beta V segments proved productive either about 90% or about 30% of the time.

Regarding this clone: The antigen is undetermined.

With 2 bases clipped from V and 0 bases from J, the junction kept 1 base outside the gene matches. CDR1 is MNHNY and CDR2 is SVGAGI in the germline V gene (reference sequence). This CDR3 spans 14 amino acids. Vbeta (60) and Jbeta (13) primers were used in the PCR. Profiling relied on immunoSEQ multiplex PCR, and the TCRdb table lists in-frame clones only, not all of them. The sample shows 150,000 to 200,000 clones, more than 75% of them seen only once. Material for sequencing was PBMCs. This chain links TRBV6-6 with TRBJ2-7; 7 bases align to TRBD2. The TCR sequence derives from a girl between 5 and 17 years old in good health and CMV-seropositive. The CDR3: CASSYRGSSYEQYF. In nucleotides, the CDR3 is TGTGCCAGCAGTTACCGCGGGAGCTCCTACGAGCAGTACTTC.